This TCR beta chain was profiled in a study of early T cells in non-severe SARS-CoV-2 infection. CDR3 length equals 14 residues. The germline V and J ends were trimmed by 5 bases and 0 bases, with 11 bases remaining between them. Per germline, CDR1 MNHEY and CDR2 SMNVEV (reference sequence). MiXCR, applied by TCRdb to the 5' RACE reads, yields one record per CDR3 protein. The data show some 96,000 distinct CDR3 sequences, less than 15% seen once. Sequencing used whole blood. The rearrangement links TRBV27 to TRBJ2-7, with D possibly being TRBD2 (6 bases). The sequence came from an adult who was a healthcare worker with PCR-confirmed SARS-CoV-2 infection or an uninfected control (not recorded which). CDR3 loop: CASSPLGGSYEQYF. CDR3 sequence (DNA): TGTGCCAGCAGTCCTCTGGGAGGCTCCTACGAGCAGTACTTC.